The 10 T cell receptor beta chains below all came from one sample that was sequenced in a study of blood T cell repertoires in COVID-19. Produced via immunoSEQ multiplex PCR; TCRdb's table is partial and in-frame only. The data contain 60,000 to 65,000 clones, 65% to 85% of them singletons. Sequencing was done on a sample of peripheral blood. The receptors derive from a woman aged 80 or older with active or convalescent COVID-19.

V is TRBV2 and J is TRBJ2-5; D is possibly TRBD1 (6 bases). In germline, CDR1 is SNHLY, CDR2 FYNNEI. V was pared by 8 bases and J by 4 bases, with 11 bases between. The CDR3 loop spans 12 amino acids. In DNA, the CDR3 is TGTGCCAGCCAGGGGAGTGGAGAGACCCAGTACTTC. It codes for CASQGSGETQYF.

The chain joins TRBV6-5 to TRBJ1-6; 7 bases are a match to TRBD1. Germline CDR1 is MNHEY and CDR2 is SVGAGI. Trimming cost V 6 bases and J 11 bases; bases outside gene matches: 7. This CDR3 comprises 13 residues. The CDR3 sequence is CASSFTTGPPLHF. Written as DNA, the CDR3 is TGTGCCAGCAGCTTCACGACAGGGCCACCCCTCCACTTT.

This clone was found once. Other DNA variants within this sample encode the same CDR3. V gene TRBV5-1 combines with J gene TRBJ1-5, with 9 nucleotides matching TRBD1. In germline, CDR1 is SGHRS, CDR2 YFSETQ. V trimming: 3 bases; J trimming: 4 bases; junction bases outside the gene matches: 2. CDR3 length: 14 amino acids. The DNA of the CDR3 is TGCGCCAGCAGCTCGGGACAGGGTAATCAGCCCCAGCATTTT. It codes for CASSSGQGNQPQHF. Variable domain in full (rest from reference TRBV5-1 and TRBJ1-5): KAGVTQTPRYLIKTRGQQVTLSCSPISGHRSVSWYQQTPGQGLQFLFEYFSETQRNKGNFPGRFSGRQFSNSRSEMNVSTLELGDSALYLCASSSGQGNQPQHFGDGTRLSIL.

V gene TRBV19 combines with J gene TRBJ2-3; D gene unclear. This CDR3 spans 14 amino acids. Germline V gene sequence: CDR1 LNHDA, CDR2 SQIVND (reference sequence). Trimming took off 2 bases at V and 0 bases at J, with 6 bases between the two ends. The CDR3 DNA reads as TGTGCCAGTAGTATACTAGAAAGCACAGATACGCAGTATTTT. Residues: CASSILESTDTQYF.

This chain uses TRBV14 with TRBJ2-2, with 8 bases aligning to TRBD1. V trimming: 0 bases; J trimming: 6 bases; junction bases outside the gene matches: 9. The CDR3 consists of 17 residues. Germline V lookup: CDR1 SGHDN, CDR2 FVKESK. In nucleotides, the CDR3 is TGTGCCAGCAGCCAAGATCGACGGCGCAGGGGGCCCGGGGAGCTGTTTTTT. Its translation is CASSQDRRRRGPGELFF.

The V call is TRBV18, the J call TRBJ1-4, with D perhaps matching TRBD1 (5 bases). Deletions cut 3 bases from V and 3 bases from J, with 11 bases between. Germline V gives CDR1 KGHSH, CDR2 LQKENI. This CDR3 is 15 amino acids long. The CDR3 reads CASSPAQASNEKLFF. The CDR3 DNA is TGTGCCAGCTCACCCGCACAGGCATCTAATGAAAAACTGTTTTTT.

The chain is built from TRBV9 and TRBJ2-7; 7 positions agree with TRBD2. The V segment lost 3 bases and the J segment 4 bases; nucleotides outside the gene matches: 10. The CDR3 extends over 15 amino acids. Germline lookup yields CDR1 SGDLS and CDR2 YYNGEE. As DNA, the CDR3 is TGTGCCAGCAGCGCGACTCACGGGGGGACTTACGAGCAGTACTTC. Translation gives CASSATHGGTYEQYF. Full variable domain (rest looked up from reference TRBV9 and TRBJ2-7): DSGVTQTPKHLITATGQRVTLRCSPRSGDLSVYWYQQSLDQGLQFLIQYYNGEERAKGNILERFSAQQFPDLHSELNLSSLELGDSALYFCASSATHGGTYEQYFGPGTRLTVT.

This chain uses TRBV27 with TRBJ2-2; 10 bases agree with TRBD1. The J segment lost 7 bases and the V segment lost 4 bases, leaving 6 bases of the junction unmatched. Germline lookup yields CDR1 MNHEY and CDR2 SMNVEV (reference sequence). The CDR3 loop spans 15 amino acids. The CDR3 DNA sequence: TGTGCCAGCAGTTCCCGGACAGGGGGTAACGGGGAGCTGTTTTTT. Translation: CASSSRTGGNGELFF.

V is TRBV19 and J is TRBJ2-6; D may be TRBD1 (5 bases). V was pared by 5 bases and J by 5 bases, with 7 bases between. Germline V gene data show CDR1 as LNHDA and CDR2 as SQIVND (reference sequence). The CDR3 has 13 residues. The CDR3 loop reads CASSADRANVLTF. CDR3 sequence (DNA): TGTGCCAGTAGTGCGGACAGGGCCAACGTCCTGACTTTC.

This clone was counted only a few times. This chain uses TRBV15 with TRBJ1-2; 8 bases line up with TRBD1. The CDR3 has 17 residues. The trim removed 2 bases at V and 7 bases at J, leaving 15 bases unmatched. CDR1 is LNHNV, CDR2 YYDKDF, per germline (reference sequence). CDR3 sequence (DNA): TGTGCCACCAGCAGAACCGGGACAGGCGGCTACTCTGGTGGCTACACCTTC. It specifies CATSRTGTGGYSGGYTF. The variable domain in full, completed from reference TRBV15 and TRBJ1-2, reads DAMVIQNPRYQVTQFGKPVTLSCSQTLNHNVMYWYQQKSSQAPKLLFHYYDKDFNNEADTPDNFQSRRPNTSFCFLDIRSPGLGDTAMYLCATSRTGTGGYSGGYTFGSGTRLTVV.